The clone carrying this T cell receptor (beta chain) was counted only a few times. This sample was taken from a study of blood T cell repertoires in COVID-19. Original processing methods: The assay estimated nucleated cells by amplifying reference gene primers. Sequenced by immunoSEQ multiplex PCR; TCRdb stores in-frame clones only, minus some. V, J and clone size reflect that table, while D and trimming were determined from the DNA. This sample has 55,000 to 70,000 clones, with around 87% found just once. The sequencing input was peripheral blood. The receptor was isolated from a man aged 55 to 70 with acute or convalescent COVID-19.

As DNA, the CDR3 is TGTGCCAGCAGTGGAAGCAGGGGCTATGGCTACACCTTC. Protein: CASSGSRGYGYTF. The chain carries TRBV25-1 and TRBJ1-2, with TRBD1 as a possible D gene (6 bases). Trimming shortened V by 4 bases and J by 4 bases, and 10 bases separated the two germline ends. The CDR3 totals 13 residues. CDR1 and CDR2 (germline): MGHDK, SYGVNS.